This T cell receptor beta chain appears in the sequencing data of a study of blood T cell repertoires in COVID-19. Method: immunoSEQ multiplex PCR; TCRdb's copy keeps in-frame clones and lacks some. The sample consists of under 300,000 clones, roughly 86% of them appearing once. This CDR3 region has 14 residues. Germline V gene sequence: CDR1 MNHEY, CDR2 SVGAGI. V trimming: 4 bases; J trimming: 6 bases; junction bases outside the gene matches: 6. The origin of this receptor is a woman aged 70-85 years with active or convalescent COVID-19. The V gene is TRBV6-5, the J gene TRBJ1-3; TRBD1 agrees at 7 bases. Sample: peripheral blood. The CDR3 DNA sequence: TGTGCCAGCAGTTCCGCGGGACAGTTAAACACCATATATTTT. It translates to CASSSAGQLNTIYF.